One T cell receptor beta chain is described in this entry. Antigen: not known. Assay: immunoSEQ multiplex PCR; the TCRdb copy retains only in-frame clones and omits some. The sample consists of under 35,000 clones, 91% of them appearing once. Looked up from germline, CDR1 is MDHEN and CDR2 is SYDVKM. This CDR3 is built from 20 residues. Trimming left V 5 bases short and J 0 bases short, with 25 bases between. The data belong to a study of T cells in localized non-small cell lung cancer. Study results and caveats: Sequence data derive from only one tumor region, so heterogeneity remains possible. Of the tissues analyzed, uninvolved adjacent lung showed maximal T cell clonality, greater than tumor. The appearance of a median approximately 55 of the top 100 tumor clones was seen in adjacent lung.

The V call is TRBV28, the J call TRBJ2-2, with D uncertain. This sequence originates from a female donor older than 55 with stage II lung adenocarcinoma. The sample was peripheral blood mononuclear cells, taken before any cancer treatment. The CDR3 sequence: CASSPGPVQWVQTNTGELFF. DNA of the CDR3: TGTGCCAGCAGTCCGGGCCCTGTACAGTGGGTGCAAACGAACACCGGGGAGCTGTTTTTT.